The clone carrying this T cell receptor (beta chain) showed up many times. The antigen is not known. Sample-barcoded 5' priming and a J-beta primer mix drove a second PCR of roughly 6 to 12 cycles. Via MiXCR, TCRdb re-called the 5' RACE reads, giving one row per CDR3 protein. The sample yields fewer than 950,000 distinct CDR3 sequences, 36% seen once. These data are taken from a study of blood T cells in healthy people across ages. Peripheral blood from each donor was collected in a volume of about 9.9 milliliters. Points from the study as a whole: With naive T cell percentage, TCR beta diversity showed a strong correlation. Greater diversity and more naive CD4+ cells were seen in long-lived donors than in aged donors.

This clonotype originated in a man aged 18 to 35 in good health. Sequencing used blood.

In nucleotides, the CDR3 is TGTGCCAGCAGCTTATCTACACGGACTAGGGCGCCAGATACGCAGTATTTT. Translation gives CASSLSTRTRAPDTQYF. The chain couples TRBV7-2 to TRBJ2-3; 7 bases agree with TRBD2. V lost 2 bases and J lost 4; bases outside the gene matches: 12. Germline CDR1 is SGHTA and CDR2 is FQGNSA. The CDR3 extends over 17 amino acids.